This TCR beta chain was sequenced for a study of tumor and adjacent non-tumor tissue in lung cancer. Three rounds of nested PCR, following a modified ARM-PCR protocol, produced the TCRbeta library. TCRdb itself ran the multiplex PCR reads through MiXCR, one entry per CDR3 protein. The sample contains 80,000 to 130,000 distinct CDR3 sequences, more than 55% of which appear only once. The template was RNA from unsorted bulk tissue. The normal lung tissue was taken more than 3 cm from the tumor edge. For this clonotype: The antigen remains undetermined. A read error may produce the germline difference seen at one junction end.

The CDR3 has 15 amino acids. Germline CDR1 SGHRS, CDR2 YFSETQ. Broader study findings: Tumor TCR diversity, when higher, was linked to shorter survival. In normal lung, the top 100 clones were significantly more dominant than in tumor.

Source material: distant non-tumor lung tissue. This chain uses TRBV5-1 with TRBJ2-3; a possible D gene is TRBD2 (5 bases). This receptor was taken from a man under 40 with non-small cell lung cancer. The chain's CDR3 is CPSTPDQVVGNTQYF. CDR3 coding DNA: TGCCCCAGCACCCCGGATCAGGTCGTCGGGAATACGCAGTATTTT.